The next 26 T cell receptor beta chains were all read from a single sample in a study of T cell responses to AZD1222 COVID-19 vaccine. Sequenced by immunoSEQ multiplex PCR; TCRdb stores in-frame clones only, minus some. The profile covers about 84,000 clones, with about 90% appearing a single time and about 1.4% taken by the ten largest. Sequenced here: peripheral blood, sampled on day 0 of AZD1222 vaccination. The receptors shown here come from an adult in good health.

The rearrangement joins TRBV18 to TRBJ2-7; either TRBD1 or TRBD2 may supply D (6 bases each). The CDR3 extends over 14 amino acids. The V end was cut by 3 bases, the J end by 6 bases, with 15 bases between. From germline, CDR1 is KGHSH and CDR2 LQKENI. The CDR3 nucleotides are TGTGCCAGCTCACCTAGGGGGGACCTGGGCGAGCAGTACTTC. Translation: CASSPRGDLGEQYF.

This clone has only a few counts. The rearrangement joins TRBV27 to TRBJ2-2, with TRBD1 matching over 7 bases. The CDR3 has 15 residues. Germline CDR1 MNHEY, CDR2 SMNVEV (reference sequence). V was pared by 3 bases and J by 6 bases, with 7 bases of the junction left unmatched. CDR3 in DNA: TGTGCCAGCAGTTTCTCAGGGGGTGTTGCCGGGGAGCTGTTTTTT. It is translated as CASSFSGGVAGELFF.

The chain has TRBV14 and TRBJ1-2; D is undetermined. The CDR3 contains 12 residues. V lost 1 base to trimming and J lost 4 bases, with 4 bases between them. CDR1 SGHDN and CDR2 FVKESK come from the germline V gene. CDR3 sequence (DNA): TGTGCCAGCAGCCAAGCTCTCTATGGCTACACCTTC. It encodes CASSQALYGYTF.

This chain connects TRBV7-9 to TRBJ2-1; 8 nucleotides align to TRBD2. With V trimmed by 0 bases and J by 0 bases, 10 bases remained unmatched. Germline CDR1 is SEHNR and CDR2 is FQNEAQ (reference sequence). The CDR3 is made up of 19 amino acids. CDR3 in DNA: TGTGCCAGCAGCTTAGCTGGGATAGCGGGGTCGATCTCCTACAATGAGCAGTTCTTC. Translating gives CASSLAGIAGSISYNEQFF.

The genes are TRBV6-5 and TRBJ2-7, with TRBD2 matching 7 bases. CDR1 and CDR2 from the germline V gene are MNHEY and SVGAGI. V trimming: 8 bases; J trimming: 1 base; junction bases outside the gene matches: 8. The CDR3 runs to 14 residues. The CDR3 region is CASQVGGTSYEQYF. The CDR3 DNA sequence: TGTGCCAGCCAGGTGGGGGGGACTTCCTACGAGCAGTACTTC.

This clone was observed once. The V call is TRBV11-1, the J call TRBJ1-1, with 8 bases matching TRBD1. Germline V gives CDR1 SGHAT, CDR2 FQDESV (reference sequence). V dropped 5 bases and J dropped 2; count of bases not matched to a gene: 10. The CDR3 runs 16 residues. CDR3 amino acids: CASSLGDGQGNTEAFF. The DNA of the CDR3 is TGTGCCAGCAGCCTAGGGGATGGACAGGGAAACACTGAAGCTTTCTTT.

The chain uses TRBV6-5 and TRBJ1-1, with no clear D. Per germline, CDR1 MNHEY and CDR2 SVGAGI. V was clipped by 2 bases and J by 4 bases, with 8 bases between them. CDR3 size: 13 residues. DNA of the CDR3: TGTGCCAGCAGTTACGACGGACGCACTGAAGCTTTCTTT. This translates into CASSYDGRTEAFF.

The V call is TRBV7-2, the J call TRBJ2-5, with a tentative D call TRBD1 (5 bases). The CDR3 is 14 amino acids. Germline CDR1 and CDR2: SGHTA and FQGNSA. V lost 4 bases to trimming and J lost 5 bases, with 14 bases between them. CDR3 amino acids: CASSSTRGSETQYF. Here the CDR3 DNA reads TGTGCCAGCAGCTCTACAAGGGGATCTGAGACCCAGTACTTC.

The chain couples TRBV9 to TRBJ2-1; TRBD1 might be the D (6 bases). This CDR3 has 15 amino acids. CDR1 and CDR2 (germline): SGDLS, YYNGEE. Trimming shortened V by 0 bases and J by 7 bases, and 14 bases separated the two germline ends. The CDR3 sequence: CASSVGSHRVNEQFF. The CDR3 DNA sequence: TGTGCCAGCAGCGTAGGGAGCCACAGGGTGAATGAGCAGTTCTTC.

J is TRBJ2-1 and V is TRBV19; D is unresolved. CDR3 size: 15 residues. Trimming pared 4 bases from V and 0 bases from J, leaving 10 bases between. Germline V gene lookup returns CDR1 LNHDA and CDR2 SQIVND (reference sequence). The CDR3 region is CASSTIVSSYNEQFF. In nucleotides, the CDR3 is TGTGCCAGTAGTACCATTGTCAGCTCCTACAATGAGCAGTTCTTC.

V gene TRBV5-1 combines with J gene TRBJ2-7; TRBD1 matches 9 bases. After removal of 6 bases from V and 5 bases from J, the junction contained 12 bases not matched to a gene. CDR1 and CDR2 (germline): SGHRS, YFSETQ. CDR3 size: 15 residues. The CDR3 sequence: CASTQNTGGLHEQYF. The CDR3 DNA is TGCGCCAGCACACAGAACACAGGGGGCTTACACGAGCAGTACTTC.

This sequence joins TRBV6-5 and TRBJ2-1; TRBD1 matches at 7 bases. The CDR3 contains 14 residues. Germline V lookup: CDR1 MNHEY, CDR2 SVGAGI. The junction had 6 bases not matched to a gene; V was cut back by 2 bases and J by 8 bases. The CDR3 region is CASSYNTGAHEQFF. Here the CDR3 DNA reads TGTGCCAGCAGTTACAACACAGGGGCCCATGAGCAGTTCTTC.

Here the CDR3 DNA reads TGTGCCAGCTCACCAAAGGGACTAGCGGGAGGGCACGAGCAGTACTTC. It translates to CASSPKGLAGGHEQYF. This chain links TRBV18 with TRBJ2-7; 16 nucleotides line up with TRBD2. CDR1 KGHSH and CDR2 LQKENI come from the germline V gene. With 2 bases clipped from V and 5 bases from J, the junction kept 3 bases outside the gene matches. The CDR3 extends over 16 amino acids.

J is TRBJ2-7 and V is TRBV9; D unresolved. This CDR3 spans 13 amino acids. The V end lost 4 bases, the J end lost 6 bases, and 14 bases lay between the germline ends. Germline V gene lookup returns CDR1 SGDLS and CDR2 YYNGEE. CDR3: CASSPAWKGEQYF. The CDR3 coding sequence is TGTGCCAGCAGCCCAGCCTGGAAGGGCGAGCAGTACTTC.

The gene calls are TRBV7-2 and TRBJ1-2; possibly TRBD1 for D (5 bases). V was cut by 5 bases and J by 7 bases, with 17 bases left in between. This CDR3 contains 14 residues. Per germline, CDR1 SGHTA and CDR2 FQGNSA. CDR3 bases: TGTGCCAGCAGCGCCGTGGGACGCCTCCGTGGCTACACCTTC. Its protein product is CASSAVGRLRGYTF.

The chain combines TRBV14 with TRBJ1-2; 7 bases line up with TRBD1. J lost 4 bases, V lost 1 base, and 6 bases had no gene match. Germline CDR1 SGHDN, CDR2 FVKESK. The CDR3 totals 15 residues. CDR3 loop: CASSQGKGGSYGYTF. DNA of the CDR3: TGTGCCAGCAGCCAAGGAAAAGGGGGCTCCTATGGCTACACCTTC.

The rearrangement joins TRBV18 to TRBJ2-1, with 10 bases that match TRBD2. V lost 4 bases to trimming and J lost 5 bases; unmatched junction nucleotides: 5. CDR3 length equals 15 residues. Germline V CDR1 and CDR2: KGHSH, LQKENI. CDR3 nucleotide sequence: TGTGCCAGCTCACACCGGACTAGCGGAAACAATGAGCAGTTCTTC. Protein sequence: CASSHRTSGNNEQFF.

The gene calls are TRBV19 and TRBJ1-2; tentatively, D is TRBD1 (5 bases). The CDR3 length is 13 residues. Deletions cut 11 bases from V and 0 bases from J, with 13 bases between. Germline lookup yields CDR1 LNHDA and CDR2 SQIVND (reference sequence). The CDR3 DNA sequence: TGTGCCGCAAGGGGACCATCTAACTATGGCTACACCTTC. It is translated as CAARGPSNYGYTF.

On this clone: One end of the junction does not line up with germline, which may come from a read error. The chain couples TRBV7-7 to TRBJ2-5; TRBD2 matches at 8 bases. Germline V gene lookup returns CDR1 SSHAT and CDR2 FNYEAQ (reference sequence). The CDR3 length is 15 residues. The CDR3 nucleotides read TGTGCTAGCAGCTTAGCGGGGCGGGGAGAGGAGACCCAGTACTTC. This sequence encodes CASSLAGRGEETQYF.

Here the CDR3 reads CASSPGQGNNGYTF. CDR3 coding DNA: TGTGCCAGCAGTCCGGGACAGGGTAATAATGGCTACACCTTC. The rearrangement uses TRBV7-9 and TRBJ1-2; 9 bases map to TRBD1. Germline CDR1 and CDR2: SEHNR and FQNEAQ (reference sequence). This CDR3 region has 14 residues. Trimming at V came to 6 bases and at J to 6 bases, leaving 8 bases not matched to a gene.

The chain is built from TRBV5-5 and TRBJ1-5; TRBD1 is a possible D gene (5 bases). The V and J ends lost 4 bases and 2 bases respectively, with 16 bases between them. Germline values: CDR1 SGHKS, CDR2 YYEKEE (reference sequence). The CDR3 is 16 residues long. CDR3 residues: CASSPSGGAGNQPQHF. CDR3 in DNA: TGTGCCAGCAGCCCATCTGGAGGGGCAGGCAATCAGCCCCAGCATTTT.

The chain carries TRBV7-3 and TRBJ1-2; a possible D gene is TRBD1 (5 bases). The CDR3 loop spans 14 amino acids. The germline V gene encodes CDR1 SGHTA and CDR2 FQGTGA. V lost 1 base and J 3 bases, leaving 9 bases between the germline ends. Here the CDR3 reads CASSLNQGDYGYTF. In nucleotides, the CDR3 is TGTGCCAGCAGCTTAAACCAGGGTGACTATGGCTACACCTTC.

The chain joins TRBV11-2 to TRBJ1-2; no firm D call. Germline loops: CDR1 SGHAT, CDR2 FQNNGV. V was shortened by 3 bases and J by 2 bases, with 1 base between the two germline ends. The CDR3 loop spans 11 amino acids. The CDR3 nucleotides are TGTGCCAGCAGCTTCAACTATGGCTACACCTTC. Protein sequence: CASSFNYGYTF.

The CDR3 region is CASSLVGGSNQPQHF. The DNA for the CDR3 is TGTGCCAGCAGCTTAGTGGGAGGTAGCAATCAGCCCCAGCATTTT. This chain connects TRBV7-2 to TRBJ1-5; no reliable D call. The CDR3 is 15 residues long. V shed 1 base and J shed 0 bases, with 7 bases lying between them. From germline, CDR1 is SGHTA and CDR2 FQGNSA.

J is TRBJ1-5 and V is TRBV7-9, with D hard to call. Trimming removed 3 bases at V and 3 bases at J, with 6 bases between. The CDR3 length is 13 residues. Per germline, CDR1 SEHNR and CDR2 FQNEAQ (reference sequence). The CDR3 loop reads CASSLSNNQPQHF. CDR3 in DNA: TGTGCCAGCAGCTTGTCTAACAATCAGCCCCAGCATTTT.

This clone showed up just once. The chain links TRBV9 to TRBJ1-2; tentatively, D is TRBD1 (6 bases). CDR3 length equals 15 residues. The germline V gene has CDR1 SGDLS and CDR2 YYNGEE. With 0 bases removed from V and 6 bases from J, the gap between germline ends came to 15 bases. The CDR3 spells CASSVGNRATDGYTF. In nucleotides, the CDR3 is TGTGCCAGCAGCGTAGGAAACAGGGCAACGGATGGCTACACCTTC.